A selection of T cell receptor beta chains follows, all from one sample in a study of patients and donors after allogeneic stem cell transplantation. From the RT-PCR reads, TCRdb called clonotypes with MiXCR, one entry per CDR3 protein. This table holds 95,000 to 120,000 distinct CDR3 sequences, over 30% found once. The material sequenced was blood, either unsorted or a sorted T cell fraction (not recorded which). These receptors were obtained from a human donor who was either an allogeneic HSCT recipient or a stem cell or donor lymphocyte infusion donor (not recorded which). It is not recorded whose cells these are; they may come from a transplant donor. The CDR3 runs from the conserved cysteine through the conserved F or W.

v_call	j_call	cdr3_length	cdr3_aa
TRBV28	TRBJ1-6	18	CASSHRVPKGSYNSPLHF
TRBV5-1	TRBJ1-1	15	CASSLLAKHDSEAFF
TRBV11-2	TRBJ2-5	15	CASSSYWVGQETQYF
TRBV5-1	TRBJ2-7	15	CASSLEYFPSYEQYF
TRBV7-8	TRBJ1-1	16	CASSIGGVLKNTEAFF
TRBV6-5	TRBJ2-5	16	CASSYGQSTYQETQYF
TRBV12-3/TRBV12-4	TRBJ2-5	17	CACAGGLSNLYQETQYF
TRBV28	TRBJ2-5	11	CAGSSQETQYF
TRBV5-1	TRBJ2-2	14	CASILYPNTGELFF
TRBV28	TRBJ2-5	12	CASRVSGETQYF
TRBV5-1	TRBJ2-2	13	CASSSLGPGELFF
TRBV5-4	TRBJ2-5	17	CASSLPRTGGGQETQYF
TRBV2	TRBJ2-3	15	CASSPSGRVTDTQYF
TRBV5-1	TRBJ2-7	18	CASSLVGSSGTHSYEQYF
TRBV3-1	TRBJ1-1	15	CASSLGQIMNTEAFF
TRBV18	TRBJ1-1	15	CASSPPFSGNTEAFF
TRBV24-1	TRBJ2-7	15	CATSGGLAGDCEQYF
TRBV28	TRBJ2-3	13	CASTAALGNTQYF
TRBV4-3	TRBJ1-2	17	CASSQDLATPNYYGYTF
TRBV6-5	TRBJ1-5	15	CASRPTEYSNQPQHF
TRBV6-5	TRBJ2-1	11	CASSYFNEQFF
TRBV28	TRBJ2-7	14	CASRGAGQPYEQYF
TRBV7-2	TRBJ1-3	16	CASSLGRSYSGNTIYF
TRBV27	TRBJ1-1	13	CASSFRGVTEAFF
TRBV20-1	TRBJ2-3	13	CSARDISTDTQYF
TRBV12-3/TRBV12-4	TRBJ1-1	13	CASRRIWNTEAFF
TRBV7-2	TRBJ1-5	15	CASSSQGGGNQPQHF
TRBV29-1	TRBJ2-5	13	CSTRLVRQETQYF
TRBV7-9	TRBJ2-1	16	CASSLGRVGSYNEQFF
TRBV6-2/TRBV6-3	TRBJ2-3	16	CASSPRTARDTDTQYF
TRBV18	TRBJ2-1	16	CASSPRQVGAGDEQFF
TRBV12-3/TRBV12-4	TRBJ1-5	16	CASSPVTGGPRSAQHF
TRBV12-3/TRBV12-4	TRBJ2-3	15	CASNPEGRLTDTQYF
TRBV4-2	TRBJ1-5	16	CASSQEWVRGDQPQHF
TRBV5-6	TRBJ2-1	15	CASSLQGQGTNEQFF
TRBV6-2/TRBV6-3	TRBJ1-5	17	CASSRGELKTSNQPQHF
TRBV20-1	TRBJ1-6	13	CSARRDYNSPLHF
TRBV7-9	TRBJ1-5	16	CASSFQGPGSNQPQHF
TRBV19	TRBJ2-4	16	CASSSPRGRGKNIQYF
TRBV7-2	TRBJ2-1	15	CASSPDRGGYNEQFF
TRBV20-1	TRBJ2-1	14	CSARDSGAVGEQFF
TRBV9	TRBJ1-6	17	CASSLNSLSSYNSPLHF
TRBV15	TRBJ2-7	12	CATGQGAREQYF
TRBV20-1	TRBJ1-4	13	CSARGGQNEKLFF
TRBV19	TRBJ1-2	12	CATHRAVYGYTF
TRBV19	TRBJ1-2	14	CASSPPGGDYGYTF